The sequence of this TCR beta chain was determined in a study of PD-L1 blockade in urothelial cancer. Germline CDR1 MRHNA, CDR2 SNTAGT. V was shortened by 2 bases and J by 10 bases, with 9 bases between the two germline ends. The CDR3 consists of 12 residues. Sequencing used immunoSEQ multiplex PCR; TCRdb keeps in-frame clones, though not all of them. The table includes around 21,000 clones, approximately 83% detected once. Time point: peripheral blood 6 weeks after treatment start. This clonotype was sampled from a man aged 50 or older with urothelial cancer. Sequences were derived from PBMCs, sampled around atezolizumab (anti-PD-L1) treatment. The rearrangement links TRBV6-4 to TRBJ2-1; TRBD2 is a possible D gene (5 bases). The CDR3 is CASSDRTGEQFF. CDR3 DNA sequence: TGTGCCAGCAGTGACCGGACGGGGGAGCAGTTCTTC.